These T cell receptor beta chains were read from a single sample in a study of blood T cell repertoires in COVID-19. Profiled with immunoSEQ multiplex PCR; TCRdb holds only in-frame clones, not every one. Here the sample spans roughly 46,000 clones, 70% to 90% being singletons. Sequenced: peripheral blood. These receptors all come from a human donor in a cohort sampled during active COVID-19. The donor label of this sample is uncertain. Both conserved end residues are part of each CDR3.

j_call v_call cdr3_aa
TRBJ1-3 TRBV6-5 CASSMTGQGGNTIYF
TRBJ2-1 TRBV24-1 CATSDLTRTGVDEQFF
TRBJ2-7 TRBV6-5 CASSDVGQGLGEQYF
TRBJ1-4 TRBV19 CASSMVGHNEKLFF
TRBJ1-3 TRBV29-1 CSVIPTGRGNTIYF
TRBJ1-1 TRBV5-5 CASSPLDRRNTEAFF
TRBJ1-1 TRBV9 CASSVGFHSTEAFF
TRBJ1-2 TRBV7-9 CASSSQWGGGNGYTF
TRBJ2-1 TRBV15 CATGDNSYNEQFF
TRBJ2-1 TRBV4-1 CASSQDRTSGGQGEQFF
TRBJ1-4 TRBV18 CASSPAVAATNEKLFF
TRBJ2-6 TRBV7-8 CASSLSGAGAGANVLTF
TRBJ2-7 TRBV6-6 CASSPRQGSAYEQYF
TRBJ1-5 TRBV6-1 CASSERQVGSNQPQHF
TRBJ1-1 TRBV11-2 CASRLDWGDTEAFF
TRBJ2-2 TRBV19 CASSRQENTGELFF
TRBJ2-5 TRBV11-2 CASSSYRGGQETQYF
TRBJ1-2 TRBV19 CASSSAGGSYTHHTF
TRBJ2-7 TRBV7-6 CASSLGVASYEQYF
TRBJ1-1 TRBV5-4 CASSREGLNTEAFF
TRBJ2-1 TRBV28 CASIGAGNYNEQFF
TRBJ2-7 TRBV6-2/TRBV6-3 CASSYRGPEQYF
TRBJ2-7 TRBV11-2 CASSFGDSRFYEQYF
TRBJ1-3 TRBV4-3 CASSRTMGQGNTIYF
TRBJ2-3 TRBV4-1 CASSQDKGQTYTDTQYF